This section outlines one TCR beta chain sequence together with its context. Its specificity is unknown. Those who donated were healthy bone marrow donors. These data are taken from a study of cytomegalovirus exposure and HLA in healthy donors. Study results and limitations: Follow-up analysis seemed to connect common viral pathogens with several of the most significant clusters identified. A prior analysis recorded that most TCR beta V segments were productive about 90% or about 30% of the time.

The CDR3 totals 13 residues. CDR1 and CDR2 from the germline V gene are SQVTM and ANQGSEA. V was trimmed by 3 bases and J by 4 bases, leaving 13 bases between them. The primer mix had 60 Vbeta and 13 Jbeta primers. Clones were read by immunoSEQ multiplex PCR, and TCRdb kept only the in-frame ones, dropping some. Among 130,000 to 150,000 clones listed, about 78% were seen once. Sequencing input: PBMCs. The clonotype originates from a male donor in good health and CMV-seronegative. J is TRBJ2-7 and V is TRBV29-1; TRBD1 might be the D (5 bases). This CDR3 reads CSVDPGIGYEQYF. The CDR3 DNA follows: TGCAGCGTTGATCCAGGGATCGGGTACGAGCAGTACTTC.